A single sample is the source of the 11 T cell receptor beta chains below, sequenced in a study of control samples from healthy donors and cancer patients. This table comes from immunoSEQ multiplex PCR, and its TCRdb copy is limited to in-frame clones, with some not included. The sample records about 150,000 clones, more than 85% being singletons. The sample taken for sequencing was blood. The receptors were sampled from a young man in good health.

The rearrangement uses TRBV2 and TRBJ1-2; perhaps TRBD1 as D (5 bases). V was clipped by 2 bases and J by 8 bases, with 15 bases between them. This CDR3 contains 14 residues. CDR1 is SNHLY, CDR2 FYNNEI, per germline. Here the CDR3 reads CASSERGRVVGYTF. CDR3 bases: TGTGCCAGCAGTGAAAGAGGCAGGGTCGTAGGCTACACCTTC.

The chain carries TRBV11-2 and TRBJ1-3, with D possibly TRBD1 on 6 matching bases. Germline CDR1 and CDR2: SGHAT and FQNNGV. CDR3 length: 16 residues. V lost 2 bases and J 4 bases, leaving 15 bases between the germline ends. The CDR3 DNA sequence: TGTGCCAGCAGCTTATCCGGGGGGCTTTCGGGAAACACCATATATTTT. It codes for CASSLSGGLSGNTIYF.

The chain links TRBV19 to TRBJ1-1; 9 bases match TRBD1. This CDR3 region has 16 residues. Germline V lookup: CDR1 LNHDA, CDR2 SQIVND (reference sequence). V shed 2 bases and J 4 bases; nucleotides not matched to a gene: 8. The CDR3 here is CASSITGGRLGTEAFF. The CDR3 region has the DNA TGTGCCAGTAGTATAACAGGGGGCAGGCTGGGCACTGAAGCTTTCTTT. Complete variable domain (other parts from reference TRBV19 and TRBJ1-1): DGGITQSPKYLFRKEGQNVTLSCEQNLNHDAMYWYRQDPGQGLRLIYYSQIVNDFQKGDIAEGYSVSREKKESFPLTVTSAQKNPTAFYLCASSITGGRLGTEAFFGQGTRLTVV.

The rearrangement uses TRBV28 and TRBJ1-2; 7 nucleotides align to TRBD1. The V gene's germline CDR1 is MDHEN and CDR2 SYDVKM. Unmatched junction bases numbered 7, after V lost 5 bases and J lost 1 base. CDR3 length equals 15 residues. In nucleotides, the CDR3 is TGTGCCAGCAGTCCAGGGGGGACTCTTAACTATGGCTACACCTTC. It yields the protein CASSPGGTLNYGYTF.

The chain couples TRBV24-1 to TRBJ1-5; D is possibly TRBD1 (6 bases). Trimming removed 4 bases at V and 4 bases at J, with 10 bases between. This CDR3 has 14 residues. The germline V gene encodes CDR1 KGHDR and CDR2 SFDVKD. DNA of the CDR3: TGTGCCACCAGTGAGGACAGTTGGAATCAGCCCCAGCATTTT. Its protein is CATSEDSWNQPQHF.

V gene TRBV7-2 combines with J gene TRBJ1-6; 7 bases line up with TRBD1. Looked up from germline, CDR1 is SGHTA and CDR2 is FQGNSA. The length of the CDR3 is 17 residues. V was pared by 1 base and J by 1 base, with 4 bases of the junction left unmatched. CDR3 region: CASSLERTGSYNSPLHF. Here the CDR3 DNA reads TGTGCCAGCAGCTTAGAAAGGACAGGATCCTATAATTCACCCCTCCACTTT.

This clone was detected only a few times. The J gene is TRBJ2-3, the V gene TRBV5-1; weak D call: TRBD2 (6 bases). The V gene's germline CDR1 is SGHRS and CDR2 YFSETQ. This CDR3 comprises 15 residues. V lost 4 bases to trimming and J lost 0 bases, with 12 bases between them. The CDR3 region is CASSPIGGSTDTQYF. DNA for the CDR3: TGCGCCAGCAGCCCGATCGGGGGAAGCACAGATACGCAGTATTTT. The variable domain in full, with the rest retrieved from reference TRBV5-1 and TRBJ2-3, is KAGVTQTPRYLIKTRGQQVTLSCSPISGHRSVSWYQQTPGQGLQFLFEYFSETQRNKGNFPGRFSGRQFSNSRSEMNVSTLELGDSALYLCASSPIGGSTDTQYFGPGTRLTVL.

The chain's CDR3 is CASSQGQGRAYGYTF. CDR3 in DNA: TGTGCCAGCAGCCAGGGACAGGGGCGAGCCTATGGCTACACCTTC. V gene TRBV4-2 combines with J gene TRBJ1-2; TRBD1 matches 10 bases. V trimming: 3 bases; J trimming: 4 bases; junction bases outside the gene matches: 5. The CDR3 extends over 15 amino acids. Germline CDR1 LGHNA, CDR2 YNFKEQ.

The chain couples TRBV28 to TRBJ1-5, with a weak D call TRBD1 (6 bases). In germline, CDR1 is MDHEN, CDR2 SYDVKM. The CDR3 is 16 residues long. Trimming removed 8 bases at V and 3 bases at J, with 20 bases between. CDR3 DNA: TGTGCCAGCGTTTTCTCTGGAAACAGGGTCAATCAGCCCCAGCATTTT. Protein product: CASVFSGNRVNQPQHF.

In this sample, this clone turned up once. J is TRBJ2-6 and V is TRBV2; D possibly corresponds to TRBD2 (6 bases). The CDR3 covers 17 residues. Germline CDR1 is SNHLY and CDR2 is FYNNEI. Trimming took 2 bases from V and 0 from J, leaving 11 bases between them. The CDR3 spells CASSEIRDFSGANVLTF. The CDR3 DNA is TGTGCCAGCAGTGAAATTAGGGACTTCTCTGGGGCCAACGTCCTGACTTTC. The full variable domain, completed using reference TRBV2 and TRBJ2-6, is EPEVTQTPSHQVTQMGQEVILRCVPISNHLYFYWYRQILGQKVEFLVSFYNNEISEKSEIFDDQFSVERPDGSNFTLKIRSTKLEDSAMYFCASSEIRDFSGANVLTFGAGSRLTVL.

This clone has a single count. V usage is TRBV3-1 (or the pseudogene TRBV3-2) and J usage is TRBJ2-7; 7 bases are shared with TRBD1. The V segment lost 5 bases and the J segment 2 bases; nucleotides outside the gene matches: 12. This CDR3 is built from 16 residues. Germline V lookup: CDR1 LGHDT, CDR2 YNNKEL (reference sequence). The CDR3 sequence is CASSAVLGQATYEQYF. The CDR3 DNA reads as TGTGCCAGCAGCGCAGTACTCGGACAGGCGACCTACGAGCAGTACTTC.